This T cell receptor beta chain was identified in a study of T cell responses to AZD1222 COVID-19 vaccine. Findings of the study overall: Following two doses of AZD1222, Spike-specific TCR breadth and depth rose. Regions 160-218 and 743-854 dominated among vaccine-associated CD4 TCRs spanning spike. Repertoire sampling was restricted to post-peak T cell response timepoints.

Data came from immunoSEQ multiplex PCR; TCRdb stores just in-frame clones and leaves some out. In the table there are over 150,000 clones, roughly 92% of which are singletons. Pooled in the analysis were second doses at about 4 or about 12 weeks. There are 16 residues in the CDR3. Germline V CDR1 and CDR2: SGHVS, FNYEAQ. V dropped 2 bases and J dropped 0; count of bases not matched to a gene: 1. About this clone: Its antigen is currently unknown.

Sequencing used peripheral blood, obtained 28 days after the second AZD1222 dose. The clonotype comes from an adult who received the AZD1222 COVID-19 vaccine. The chain combines TRBV7-6 with TRBJ2-1; 10 nucleotides line up with TRBD2. CDR3 nucleotides: TGTGCCAGCAGCTTAAGCGGGGGGGTCTCCTACAATGAGCAGTTCTTC. Its protein product is CASSLSGGVSYNEQFF. The variable domain in full, completed from reference TRBV7-6 and TRBJ2-1, reads GAGVSQSPRYKVTKRGQDVALRCDPISGHVSLYWYRQALGQGPEFLTYFNYEAQQDKSGLPNDRFSAERPEGSISTLTIQRTEQRDSAMYRCASSLSGGVSYNEQFFGPGTRLTVL.